The clone carrying this TCR beta chain was observed many times. These data originate in a study of T-cell reconstitution after alpha-beta-depleted transplantation in children. In germline, CDR1 is LNHNV, CDR2 YYDKDF (reference sequence). V lost 0 bases and J 4 bases, leaving 12 bases between the germline ends. The CDR3 runs 16 residues. Unique molecular identifiers were incorporated during preparation of the TCRbeta library. TCRdb re-derived calls from the PCR reads in MiXCR, one entry per CDR3 protein. Of about 610,000 distinct CDR3 sequences listed, about 10% are singletons. The rearrangement links TRBV15 to TRBJ2-2, with D hard to call. This material consisted of PBMCs from the stem cell graft donor, taken from the stem cell graft. The origin of this receptor is a human donor who donated a stem cell graft to a child with acute myeloid leukemia. The CDR3 DNA reads as TGTGCCACCAGCAGAGATCGGGCAGCGATCACCGGGGAGCTGTTTTTT. This translates into CATSRDRAAITGELFF. Full variable domain (remainder filled in from reference TRBV15 and TRBJ2-2): DAMVIQNPRYQVTQFGKPVTLSCSQTLNHNVMYWYQQKSSQAPKLLFHYYDKDFNNEADTPDNFQSRRPNTSFCFLDIRSPGLGDTAMYLCATSRDRAAITGELFFGEGSRLTVL.